The 11 T cell receptor beta chains below were found in one sample sequenced in a study of CD8+CD57+ T cells in acquired aplastic anemia. Patients sequenced had flow cytometry evidence of CD8+CD57+ cell expansion. Both TCR beta VDJ combination and CDR3 sequence profiling were carried out. Genomic DNA was the template for this profiling. Each CDR3 protein is one row after TCRdb ran MiXCR on the reads. Of 150,000 to 200,000 distinct CDR3 sequences in the sample, around 48% were seen once. Input material: sorted CD4+, CD8+, or CD8+CD57+ T cells (not recorded which) from PBMCs. These receptors were collected from a human donor with aplastic anemia.

This clonotype was counted many times. V usage is TRBV7-8 and J usage is TRBJ1-3; 8 nucleotides agree with TRBD1. Germline V gene data show CDR1 as SGHVS and CDR2 as FQNEAQ. Losses at the gene ends were 5 bases for V and 1 base for J; bases not matched to a gene: 1. CDR3 length: 14 residues. The CDR3 bases are TGTGCCAGCAGCCACAGGGGGTCTGGAAACACCATATATTTT. Residues: CASSHRGSGNTIYF.

This chain uses TRBV19 with TRBJ2-5; D is undetermined. V lost 5 bases, J lost 0 bases, and 10 bases lay in between. CDR3 length: 14 amino acids. CDR1 and CDR2 from the germline V gene are LNHDA and SQIVND (reference sequence). CDR3 nucleotides: TGTGCCAGTAGTCCGGCGGTGTACCAAGAGACCCAGTACTTC. Its protein product is CASSPAVYQETQYF.

This clonotype was seen at least ten times. This chain joins TRBV6-1 and TRBJ1-3; weak D call: TRBD1 (6 bases). The CDR3 is 15 amino acids. V was pared by 6 bases and J by 4 bases, with 16 bases between. Germline V CDR1 and CDR2: MNHNS, SASEGT. The chain's CDR3 is CASSLSRTVGNTIYF. The CDR3 DNA reads as TGTGCCAGCAGCCTCTCAAGGACAGTCGGAAACACCATATATTTT.

The V and J genes are TRBV19 and TRBJ2-3; 8 nucleotides align to TRBD2. Germline V gene data show CDR1 as LNHDA and CDR2 as SQIVND (reference sequence). The CDR3 has 14 amino acids. V lost 3 bases to trimming and J lost 3 bases; unmatched junction nucleotides: 2. CDR3 sequence (DNA): TGTGCCAGTAGTATGAGCGGGGGAACAGATACGCAGTATTTT. Amino acid sequence: CASSMSGGTDTQYF.

This clonotype has a single count. This chain links TRBV12-3 or TRBV12-4 with TRBJ2-1; possible D gene TRBD2, 5 bases. Trimming took 4 bases from V and 3 from J, leaving 10 bases between them. This CDR3 contains 14 residues. CDR3 coding DNA: TGTGCCAGCAGTTCTTACGGGAACTACAATGAGCAGTTCTTC. Amino acids: CASSSYGNYNEQFF.

This chain connects TRBV20-1 to TRBJ1-2; 9 nucleotides agree with TRBD1. Trimming took 8 bases from V and 8 from J; bases not matched to a gene: 6. In germline, CDR1 is DFQATT, CDR2 SNEGSKA (reference sequence). The CDR3 contains 11 residues. CDR3 DNA sequence: TGCAGTTACAGGGGGCTGTACGGCTACACCTTC. Its protein product is CSYRGLYGYTF.

The chain joins TRBV25-1 to TRBJ1-1, with D possibly matching TRBD1 (6 bases). Trimming removed 0 bases from V and 0 bases from J, with 14 bases in between. The CDR3 is 17 residues long. CDR1 is MGHDK, CDR2 SYGVNS, per germline. The CDR3 loop is CASSEYPLDRVNTEAFF. In DNA, the CDR3 is TGTGCCAGCAGTGAATATCCTTTGGACAGAGTGAACACTGAAGCTTTCTTT.

Ten or more counts support this clonotype. Here the CDR3 DNA reads TGTGCCAGCAGCGACTTGAGCGGTGGCACAGATACGCAGTATTTT. Protein product: CASSDLSGGTDTQYF. The chain uses TRBV7-3 and TRBJ2-3, with a tentative D call TRBD2 (5 bases). Trimming shortened V by 5 bases and J by 1 base, and 13 bases separated the two germline ends. CDR1 is SGHTA and CDR2 is FQGTGA in the germline V gene. The CDR3 loop spans 15 amino acids.

This clonotype was counted at least ten times. This sequence joins TRBV5-4 and TRBJ2-1; TRBD2 agrees at 9 bases. CDR3 length: 15 residues. Germline loops: CDR1 SGHNT, CDR2 YYREEE (reference sequence). Trimming at V came to 1 base and at J to 7 bases, leaving 6 bases not matched to a gene. CDR3 amino acids: CASSLSGSGGNEQFF. Here the CDR3 DNA reads TGTGCCAGCAGCTTGTCGGGTAGCGGGGGTAATGAGCAGTTCTTC.

This clonotype was observed many times. V is TRBV5-1 and J is TRBJ2-5; perhaps TRBD2 as D (5 bases). Trimming stripped 0 bases from V and 4 bases from J, with 10 bases between. CDR3 length: 14 residues. Germline V gives CDR1 SGHRS, CDR2 YFSETQ. The CDR3 loop is CASSLDRAGETQYF. CDR3 DNA: TGCGCCAGCAGCTTGGATAGGGCGGGAGAGACCCAGTACTTC.

This clonotype came up many times. V is TRBV20-1 and J is TRBJ1-3, with D possibly TRBD1 on 5 matching bases. This CDR3 region has 13 residues. Trimming took 6 bases from V and 2 from J, leaving 11 bases between them. Germline V gene sequence: CDR1 DFQATT, CDR2 SNEGSKA (reference sequence). The CDR3 coding sequence is TGCAGTGCCCGGGTGGGACCTGGAAACACCATATATTTT. This gives the protein CSARVGPGNTIYF.